The 10 T cell receptor beta chains listed next were all sequenced from one sample in a study of vaccination and CD4 T cells after COVID-19. Each CDR3 protein gets one entry after TCRdb re-called the PCR reads with MiXCR. The table shows 30,000 to 40,000 distinct CDR3 sequences, with about 35% occurring only once. Time point: late sampling 161 to 241 days after vaccination in three convalescent patients. This specimen was CD4+ T cells from blood, taken about 7 months after SARS-CoV-2 vaccination. The source is a human donor who had recovered from COVID-19.

This clonotype showed up just a few times. The V call is TRBV20-1, the J call TRBJ2-7; 10 bases fit TRBD1. V lost 6 bases and J lost 4; bases outside the gene matches: 9. The V gene's germline CDR1 is DFQATT and CDR2 SNEGSKA (reference sequence). This CDR3 region has 14 residues. CDR3 amino acids: CSAETGTGVYEQYF. The CDR3 coding sequence is TGCAGTGCAGAGACCGGGACAGGGGTTTACGAGCAGTACTTC.

V is TRBV6-1 and J is TRBJ2-5, with TRBD1 matching 10 bases. The ends lost 3 bases at V and 5 bases at J; junction bases unmatched: 3. Germline V gives CDR1 MNHNS, CDR2 SASEGT. The CDR3 sequence is 14 residues long. CDR3 amino acids: CASSETGGRETQYF. CDR3 bases: TGTGCCAGCAGTGAGACAGGGGGCCGGGAGACCCAGTACTTC.

With respect to this clonotype: Germline and junction disagree at one end, which may indicate a read error. The chain is built from TRBV20-1 and TRBJ1-5; D gene uncertain. From germline, CDR1 is DFQATT and CDR2 SNEGSKA (reference sequence). The CDR3 runs 15 residues. CDR3 coding DNA: TGCTGTGCTAGATTCCCAGGTGATAGCAATCAGCCCCAGCATTTT. This codes for CCARFPGDSNQPQHF.

The gene calls are TRBV20-1 and TRBJ2-1, with D possibly matching TRBD2 (6 bases). CDR3 size: 16 residues. Trimming stripped 2 bases from V and 3 bases from J, with 17 bases between. Germline-derived CDR1 and CDR2 are DFQATT and SNEGSKA (reference sequence). The CDR3 DNA sequence: TGCAGTGCTAGAACCCCCGGGACTCCCGACTACAATGAGCAGTTCTTC. It is translated as CSARTPGTPDYNEQFF.

The chain joins TRBV7-8 to TRBJ2-5; no definite D call. Deletions cut 5 bases from V and 5 bases from J, with 12 bases between. Per the germline V gene, CDR1 is SGHVS and CDR2 is FQNEAQ. The CDR3 extends over 13 amino acids. The CDR3: CASSLERLETQYF. The CDR3 nucleotides are TGTGCCAGCAGCCTGGAGAGATTGGAGACCCAGTACTTC.

This sequence joins TRBV20-1 and TRBJ1-4; 7 nucleotides agree with TRBD1. The germline V gene encodes CDR1 DFQATT and CDR2 SNEGSKA (reference sequence). This CDR3 spans 15 amino acids. The J segment lost 7 bases and the V segment lost 1 base, leaving 9 bases of the junction unmatched. Here the CDR3 DNA reads TGCAGTGCTAGAGGACAGAGACAGGGCCCTGAAAAACTGTTTTTT. It codes for CSARGQRQGPEKLFF.

V and J are TRBV20-1 and TRBJ1-5; 9 bases are shared with TRBD1. Germline assignment: CDR1 DFQATT and CDR2 SNEGSKA (reference sequence). The J segment lost 2 bases and the V segment lost 8 bases, leaving 7 bases of the junction unmatched. The CDR3 loop spans 14 amino acids. CDR3 DNA sequence: TGCAGTACACGACAGGGGGGAGGCAATCAGCCCCAGCATTTT. This gives the protein CSTRQGGGNQPQHF.

The chain joins TRBV2 to TRBJ1-2, with D hard to call. The V end lost 4 bases, the J end lost 5 bases, and 11 bases lay between the germline ends. The CDR3 is 13 residues long. CDR1 and CDR2 from the germline V gene are SNHLY and FYNNEI. Here the CDR3 reads CASSVGQIYGYTF. In DNA form, the CDR3 reads TGTGCCAGCAGTGTCGGGCAGATATATGGCTACACCTTC.

CDR3 DNA sequence: TGTGCCACCAGCAGAGATCGATGGGCAGGGAGTTACAATGAGCAGTTCTTC. Residues: CATSRDRWAGSYNEQFF. The chain combines TRBV15 with TRBJ2-1; D possibly uses TRBD1 or TRBD2 (5 bases each). V was clipped by 0 bases and J by 4 bases, with 16 bases between them. Germline V CDR1 and CDR2: LNHNV, YYDKDF (reference sequence). This CDR3 spans 17 amino acids.

This chain connects TRBV27 to TRBJ2-1; a weak D match, TRBD2 (5 bases). The CDR3 sequence is 17 residues long. Germline V lookup: CDR1 MNHEY, CDR2 SMNVEV (reference sequence). The germline V and J ends were trimmed by 2 bases and 7 bases, with 21 bases remaining between them. The CDR3: CASSLSGEPIIGNEQFF. DNA of the CDR3: TGTGCCAGCAGTTTAAGCGGAGAGCCAATCATCGGAAATGAGCAGTTCTTC.